These T cell receptor beta chains were read from a single sample in a study of technical replicates of blood from four donors. Profiled with immunoSEQ multiplex PCR; TCRdb holds only in-frame clones, not every one. The table shows tens of thousands of clones, with 94% occurring only once. Specimen: T cells isolated from PBMCs. Receptor source: a human donor in good health. Each CDR3 is given with its conserved first and last residue. D genes are given only for firm matches. Clone size appears in some rows only: once, few, many, or a class for an expanded clone.

TGTGCCAGCAGTGCCCCTCGGGACAGAGCCACTGAAGCTTTCTTT | CASSAPRDRATEAFF | . | TRBD1 | TRBJ1-1 | TRBV2
TGCGCCAGCAGGTACGGTTCGTCCTACGAGCAGTACTTC | CASRYGSSYEQYF | once | . | TRBJ2-7 | TRBV5-1
TGCGCCAGCAGTGATGAAGCGGGACAAGAGACCCAGTACTTC | CASSDEAGQETQYF | . | TRBD2 | TRBJ2-5 | TRBV10-1
TGCGCCAGCAGCACTACAGGGCGAGTTAATGAAAAACTGTTTTTT | CASSTTGRVNEKLFF | . | . | TRBJ1-4 | TRBV5-1
TGCGCCACCAGTCAGGTCTCAGGGCCGTACAATGAGCAGTTCTTC | CATSQVSGPYNEQFF | . | . | TRBJ2-1 | TRBV10-2
TGCGCCAGCAGCCAAGCAGGGGGCGGGACCACTGAAGCTTTCTTT | CASSQAGGGTTEAFF | . | TRBD1 | TRBJ1-1 | TRBV4-1
TGCAGCGTTCAGGAGGGGACAGGGGGCCCAAATCAGCCCCAGCATTTT | CSVQEGTGGPNQPQHF | . | TRBD1 | TRBJ1-5 | TRBV29-1
TGTGCCAGCAGAAATTCGACAGGTTTACAAGAGACCCAGTACTTC | CASRNSTGLQETQYF | . | . | TRBJ2-5 | TRBV2
TGTGCCAGCACCCTGTTGGGGAGAGGGGGCGTGGGTAATTCACCCCTCCACTTT | CASTLLGRGGVGNSPLHF | . | TRBD1 | TRBJ1-6 | TRBV7-9
TGTGCCAGCAGTTCGATACAGGGAGCTAACTATGGCTACACCTTC | CASSSIQGANYGYTF | . | . | TRBJ1-2 | TRBV27
TGTGCCAGTAGTATGCCGGGACAGTTCACCGGGGAGCTGTTTTTT | CASSMPGQFTGELFF | . | TRBD1 | TRBJ2-2 | TRBV19
TGCAGCGTTGAAAGGGGACTCTCCTACAATGAGCAGTTCTTC | CSVERGLSYNEQFF | . | . | TRBJ2-1 | TRBV29-1
TGTGCCAGCAGCTGGACTAGCGGGGGCACTAGCACAGATACGCAGTATTTT | CASSWTSGGTSTDTQYF | . | TRBD2 | TRBJ2-3 | TRBV7-9
TGTGCCAGCAGCCTTTGGCCGGGCACTGAAGCTTTCTTT | CASSLWPGTEAFF | few | . | TRBJ1-1 | TRBV7-6
TGTGCCAGCAGTAATAACGCCCACGGGACAAGGACTTTCTTT | CASSNNAHGTRTFF | . | . | TRBJ1-1 | TRBV25-1
TGCGCCAGCAGCTTTACCCCGGGACAGGGCACCGGGGAGCTGTTTTTT | CASSFTPGQGTGELFF | . | TRBD1 | TRBJ2-2 | TRBV5-1